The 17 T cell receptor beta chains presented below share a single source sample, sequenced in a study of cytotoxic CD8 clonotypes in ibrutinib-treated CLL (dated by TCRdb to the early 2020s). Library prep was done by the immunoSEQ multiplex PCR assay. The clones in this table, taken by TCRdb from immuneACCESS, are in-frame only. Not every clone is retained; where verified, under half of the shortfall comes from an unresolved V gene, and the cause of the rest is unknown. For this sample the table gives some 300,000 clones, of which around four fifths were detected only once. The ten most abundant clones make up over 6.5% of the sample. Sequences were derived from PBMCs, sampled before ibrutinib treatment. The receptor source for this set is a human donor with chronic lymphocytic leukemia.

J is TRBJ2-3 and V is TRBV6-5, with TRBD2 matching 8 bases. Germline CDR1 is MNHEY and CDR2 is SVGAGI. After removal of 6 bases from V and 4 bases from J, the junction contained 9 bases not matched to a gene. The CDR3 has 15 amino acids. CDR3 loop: CASSPGLAYADTQYF. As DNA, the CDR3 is TGTGCCAGCAGCCCTGGACTAGCATACGCAGATACGCAGTATTTT.

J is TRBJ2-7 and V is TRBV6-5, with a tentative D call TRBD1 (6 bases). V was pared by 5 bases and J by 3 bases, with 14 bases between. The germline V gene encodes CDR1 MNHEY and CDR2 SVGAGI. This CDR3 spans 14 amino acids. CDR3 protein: CASSPRQVYYEQYF. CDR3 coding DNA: TGTGCCAGCAGTCCTAGACAGGTCTACTACGAGCAGTACTTC.

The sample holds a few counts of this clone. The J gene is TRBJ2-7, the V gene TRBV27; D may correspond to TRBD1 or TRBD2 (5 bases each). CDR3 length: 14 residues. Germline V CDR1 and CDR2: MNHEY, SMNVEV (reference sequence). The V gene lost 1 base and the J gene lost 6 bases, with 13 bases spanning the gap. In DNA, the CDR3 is TGTGCCAGCAGTTTATTCACCCCCGGGGCCGAGCAGTACTTC. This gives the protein CASSLFTPGAEQYF.

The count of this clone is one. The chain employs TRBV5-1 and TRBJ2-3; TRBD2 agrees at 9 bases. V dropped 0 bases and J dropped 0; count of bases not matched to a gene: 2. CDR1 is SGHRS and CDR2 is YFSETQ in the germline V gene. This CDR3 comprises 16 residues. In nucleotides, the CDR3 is TGCGCCAGCAGCTTGGGGGGACTAGCAAGCACAGATACGCAGTATTTT. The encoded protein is CASSLGGLASTDTQYF.

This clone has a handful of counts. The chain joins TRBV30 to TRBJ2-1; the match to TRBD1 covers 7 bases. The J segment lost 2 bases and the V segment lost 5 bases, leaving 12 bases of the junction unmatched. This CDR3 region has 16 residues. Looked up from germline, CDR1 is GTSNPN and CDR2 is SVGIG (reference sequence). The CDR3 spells CAWVLKTGKTYNEQFF. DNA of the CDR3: TGTGCCTGGGTCCTTAAGACAGGGAAGACCTACAATGAGCAGTTCTTC.

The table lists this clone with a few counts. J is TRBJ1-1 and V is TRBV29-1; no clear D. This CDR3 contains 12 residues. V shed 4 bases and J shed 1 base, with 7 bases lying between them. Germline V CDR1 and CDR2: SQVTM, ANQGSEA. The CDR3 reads CSVGEGNTEAFF. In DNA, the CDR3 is TGCAGCGTTGGGGAAGGGAACACTGAAGCTTTCTTT.

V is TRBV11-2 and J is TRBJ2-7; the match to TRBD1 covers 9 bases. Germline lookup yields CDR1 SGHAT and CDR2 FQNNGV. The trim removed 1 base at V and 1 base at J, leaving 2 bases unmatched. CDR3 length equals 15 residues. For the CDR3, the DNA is TGTGCCAGCAGCTTAGGGACAGGGGCTTCCTACGAGCAGTACTTC. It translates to CASSLGTGASYEQYF.

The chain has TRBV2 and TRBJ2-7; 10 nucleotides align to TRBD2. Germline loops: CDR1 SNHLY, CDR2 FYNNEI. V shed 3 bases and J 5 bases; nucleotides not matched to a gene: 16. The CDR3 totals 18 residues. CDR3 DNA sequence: TGTGCCAGCAGTGATCGTAGCGGGAGGACTACCGAAATTAACGAGCAGTACTTC. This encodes CASSDRSGRTTEINEQYF.

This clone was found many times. CDR3 protein: CASSSAVGKNIQYF. CDR3 in DNA: TGTGCCAGTAGTTCGGCGGTGGGTAAAAACATTCAGTACTTC. V gene TRBV19 combines with J gene TRBJ2-4; D call uncertain. V was pared by 5 bases and J by 4 bases, with 12 bases between. Germline V gives CDR1 LNHDA, CDR2 SQIVND (reference sequence). The CDR3 sequence is 14 residues long.

CDR3 in DNA: TGTGCCAGTAGTGGATTGGGACAGGGTCACTACGAGCAGTACTTC. It specifies CASSGLGQGHYEQYF. The J gene is TRBJ2-7, the V gene TRBV19, with 9 bases lining up with TRBD1. The CDR3 has 15 residues. The V and J ends lost 5 bases and 3 bases, in that order; junction bases with no gene match: 8. CDR1 is LNHDA and CDR2 is SQIVND in the germline V gene (reference sequence).

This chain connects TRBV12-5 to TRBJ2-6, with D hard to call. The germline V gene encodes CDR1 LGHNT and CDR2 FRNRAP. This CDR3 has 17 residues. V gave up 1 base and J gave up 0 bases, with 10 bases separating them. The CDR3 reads CASGLGLQSSGANVLTF. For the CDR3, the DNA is TGTGCTAGTGGTTTGGGCCTGCAGAGCTCTGGGGCCAACGTCCTGACTTTC.

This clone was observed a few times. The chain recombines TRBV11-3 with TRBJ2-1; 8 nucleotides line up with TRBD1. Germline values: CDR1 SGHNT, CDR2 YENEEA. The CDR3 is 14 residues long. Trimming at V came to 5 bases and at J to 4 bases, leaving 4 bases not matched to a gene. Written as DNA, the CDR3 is TGTGCCAGCAGCCACGGACAGGGTTACAATGAGCAGTTCTTC. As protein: CASSHGQGYNEQFF. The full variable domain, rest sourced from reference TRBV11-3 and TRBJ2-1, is EAGVVQSPRYKIIEKKQPVAFWCNPISGHNTLYWYLQNLGQGPELLIRYENEEAVDDSQLPKDRFSAERLKGVDSTLKIQPAELGDSAVYLCASSHGQGYNEQFFGPGTRLTVL.

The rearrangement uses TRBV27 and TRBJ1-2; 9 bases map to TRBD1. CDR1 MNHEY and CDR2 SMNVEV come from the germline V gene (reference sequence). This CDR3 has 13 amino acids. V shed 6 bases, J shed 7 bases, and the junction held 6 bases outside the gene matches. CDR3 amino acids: CASRQTGGPGYTF. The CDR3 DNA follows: TGTGCCAGCAGACAAACAGGGGGCCCTGGCTACACCTTC.

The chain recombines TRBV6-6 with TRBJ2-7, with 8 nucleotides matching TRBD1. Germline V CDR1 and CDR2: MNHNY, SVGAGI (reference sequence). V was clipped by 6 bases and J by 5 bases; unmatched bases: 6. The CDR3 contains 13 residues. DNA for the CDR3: TGTGCCAGCAGCCGGACAGGGTTCAACGAGCAGTACTTC. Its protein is CASSRTGFNEQYF.

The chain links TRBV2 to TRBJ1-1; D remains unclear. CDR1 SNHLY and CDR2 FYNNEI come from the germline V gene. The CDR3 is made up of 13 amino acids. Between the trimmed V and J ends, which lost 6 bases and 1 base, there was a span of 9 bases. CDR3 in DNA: TGTGCCAGCAGAGAACAGCCGAACACTGAAGCTTTCTTT. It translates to CASREQPNTEAFF.

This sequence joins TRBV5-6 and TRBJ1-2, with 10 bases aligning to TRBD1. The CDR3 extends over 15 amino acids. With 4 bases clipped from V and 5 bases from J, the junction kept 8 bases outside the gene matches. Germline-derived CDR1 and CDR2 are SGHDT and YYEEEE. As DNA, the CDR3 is TGTGCCAGCAGCCCCGGGACAGGGGCATCATATGGCTACACCTTC. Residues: CASSPGTGASYGYTF.

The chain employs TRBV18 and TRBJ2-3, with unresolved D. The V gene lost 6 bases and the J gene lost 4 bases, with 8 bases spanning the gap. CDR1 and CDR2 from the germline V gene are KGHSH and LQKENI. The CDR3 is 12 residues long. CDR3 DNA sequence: TGTGCCAGCTCTCTAGGGCCAGATACGCAGTATTTT. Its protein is CASSLGPDTQYF.